Reported below is one T cell receptor beta chain. The data were obtained in a study of cytomegalovirus exposure and HLA in healthy donors. V was cut by 6 bases and J by 4 bases, with 15 bases left in between. The CDR3 runs to 14 residues. Germline loops: CDR1 MNHEY, CDR2 SMNVEV (reference sequence). A multiplex PCR was run with 60 Vbeta primers and 13 Jbeta primers. The method was immunoSEQ multiplex PCR; TCRdb's version includes in-frame clones alone and lacks a portion of them. Its table lists approximately 120,000 clones. V is TRBV27 and J is TRBJ1-1; the D gene is possibly TRBD1 (5 bases). The source of this sequence is a man under 40 in good health and CMV-seronegative. The specimen sequenced was PBMCs. For the CDR3, the DNA is TGTGCCAGCAGCCGCTGGGGGGAAGGCACTGAAGCTTTCTTT. Translating it yields CASSRWGEGTEAFF.